These 24 T cell receptor beta chains originate from one sample sequenced in a study of T cell clonality in common variable immunodeficiency (dated by TCRdb to 2015 to 2017). Library preparation employed the immunoSEQ multiplex PCR assay. TCRdb limited this immuneACCESS table to in-frame rearrangements with V and J called. A share of clones is missing; checked studies link under half to unresolved V genes, and the rest is unexplained. In this sample, roughly 28,000 clones appear, none counted once only. The ten largest account for about 12% of the sample. Source material: peripheral blood mononuclear cells. The receptors were sampled from a person aged 18 to 70 in good health.

The sample holds many counts of this clone. The sequence runs out 3 residues before the end of the CDR3; the remainder is reconstructed from the germline J gene. V and J are TRBV20-1 and TRBJ1-5; 7 bases are a match to TRBD1. Germline CDR1 reads DFQATT; CDR2 reads SNEGSKA (reference sequence). V trimming: 6 bases; J trimming: 6 bases; junction bases outside the gene matches: 11. CDR3 size: 14 residues. CDR3 loop: CSAPRQGLVQPQHF. The CDR3 DNA, read in part, is TGCAGTGCACCCCGACAGGGTTTGGTTCAGCCC.

This clone was recorded at least ten times. CDR3 sequence reads: CASSKGPTGHTQYF. The sequenced CDR3 bases are TGTGCCAGCAGTAAAGGGCCGACAGGCCATACG. The chain carries TRBV6-1 and TRBJ2-3, with D perhaps matching TRBD1 (6 bases). The read stops 3 residues short of the end of the CDR3; the missing end is completed from the germline J gene. Germline lookup yields CDR1 MNHNS and CDR2 SASEGT. The CDR3 consists of 14 residues. V lost 5 bases and J lost 7, with 16 bases in between.

This clone has a handful of counts. The read comes to an end 3 residues before the CDR3 does, leaving the germline J gene to fill in the end. The chain couples TRBV5-1 to TRBJ1-5; D is undetermined. Germline V CDR1 and CDR2: SGHRS, YFSETQ. This CDR3 has 14 residues. V was shortened by 0 bases and J by 1 base, with 5 bases between the two germline ends. The sequenced CDR3 bases are TGCGCCAGCAGCTTGGGTAGCAGCAATCAGCCC. Its translation: CASSLGSSNQP. The whole CDR3 protein is CASSLGSSNQPQHF.

This clone was seen many times. The read falls 3 residues short of the CDR3 end, and the missing part is taken from the germline J gene. The rearrangement joins TRBV5-1 to TRBJ1-3, with TRBD1 matching over 9 bases. Germline V gene data show CDR1 as SGHRS and CDR2 as YFSETQ. V dropped 4 bases and J dropped 1; count of bases not matched to a gene: 9. This CDR3 region has 17 residues. Partial CDR3 DNA: TGCGCCAGCAGCACGACAGGGGGGATGATGTCTGGAAACACC. This sequence encodes CASSTTGGMMSGNT. The full CDR3 sequence reads CASSTTGGMMSGNTIYF.

Concerning this clone: The CDR3 is cut off 3 residues early in the read; its end comes from the germline J gene. V gene TRBV5-6 combines with J gene TRBJ1-2, with 8 bases identical to TRBD1. Trimming cost V 5 bases and J 4 bases; bases outside gene matches: 4. Germline values: CDR1 SGHDT, CDR2 YYEEEE. The CDR3 runs to 13 residues. CDR3 protein: CASSQGASYGYTF. Incomplete CDR3 DNA: TGTGCCAGCAGTCAGGGGGCGAGCTATGGC.

This clone was counted many times. The sequenced fragment ends 3 residues before the CDR3 boundary, so the rest is inferred from the germline J gene. The rearrangement uses TRBV7-2 and TRBJ2-5; TRBD2 might be the D (5 bases). With 5 bases removed from V and 5 bases from J, the gap between germline ends came to 15 bases. Germline CDR1 is SGHTA and CDR2 is FQGNSA. The CDR3 runs to 14 residues. The CDR3 loop reads CASSRGGKTETQYF. CDR3 DNA, as far as it was read: TGTGCCAGCAGCCGCGGAGGAAAGACGGAGACC.

This clone was found many times. Sequencing ends 3 residues short of the CDR3 end; the germline J gene provides the rest. The genes are TRBV14 and TRBJ2-7, with TRBD2 matching 7 bases. The CDR3 covers 15 residues. Germline CDR1 is SGHDN and CDR2 is FVKESK. Trimming took 6 bases from V and 3 from J; bases not matched to a gene: 11. The DNA read from the CDR3 is TGTGCCAGCAGAAAGGTAGGGGAGGGGAGCTACGAG. This translates into CASRKVGEGSYE. The complete CDR3 sequence is CASRKVGEGSYEQYF.

This clone has ten or more counts. Read coverage stops 3 residues before the CDR3 terminus; the germline J gene supplies the remainder. The chain links TRBV10-3 to TRBJ1-1, with a tentative D call TRBD1 (6 bases). Germline V gene data show CDR1 as ENHRY and CDR2 as SYGVKD. CDR3 size: 11 residues. CDR3 in amino acids: CAISVDREAFF. CDR3 DNA, as far as it was read: TGTGCCATCAGTGTTGACAGGGAA.

This clone was seen more than once but under ten times. With the read ending 3 residues before the CDR3 end, the germline J gene is used to fill in that end. V gene TRBV6-1 combines with J gene TRBJ1-6; D gene ambiguous. CDR3 length: 14 amino acids. CDR1 MNHNS and CDR2 SASEGT come from the germline V gene. The part of the CDR3 DNA that was read is TGTGCCAGCAGTGTGGTACAGTCGGTTCCGCCC. Encoded protein: CASSVVQSVPP. The CDR3 in full is CASSVVQSVPPLHF.

For this clone: The observed sequence ends 3 residues before the CDR3 terminus, with the missing tail filled in from the germline J gene. This chain uses TRBV6-2 or TRBV6-3 with TRBJ1-5; D unresolved. V was pared by 6 bases and J by 6 bases, with 15 bases between. Germline V gives CDR1 MNHEY, CDR2 SVGEGT. This CDR3 has 14 amino acids. CDR3: CASRRGKDGQPQHF. CDR3 DNA (partial): TGTGCCAGCAGACGCGGGAAGGACGGTCAGCCC.

In its sample, this clone was seen many times. Read data end 3 residues before the CDR3 end; the end is taken from the germline J gene. V usage is TRBV7-8 and J usage is TRBJ1-1, with TRBD1 identical over 8 bases. This CDR3 has 14 amino acids. Germline assignment: CDR1 SGHVS and CDR2 FQNEAQ. The covered CDR3 bases are TGTGCCAGCAGCTCCACAGGGGGTAATGCGAAG. It encodes CASSSTGGNAK. The entire CDR3 protein is CASSSTGGNAKAFF.

This clone was counted many times. With the read ending 3 residues before the CDR3 end, the germline J gene is used to fill in that end. This rearrangement joins TRBV7-8 to TRBJ2-5, with TRBD2 matching over 7 bases. Unmatched junction bases numbered 2, after V lost 1 base and J lost 3 bases. CDR3 length: 14 residues. Germline values: CDR1 SGHVS, CDR2 FQNEAQ. Partial CDR3 DNA: TGTGCCAGCAGCTTAGTGGGGGGGGAAGAGACC. Protein: CASSLVGGEET. The entire CDR3 is CASSLVGGEETQYF.

In the case of this clone: Sequencing ends 3 residues short of the CDR3 end; the germline J gene provides the rest. The chain links TRBV11-1 to TRBJ1-6; D gene ambiguous. V was cut by 1 base and J by 10 bases, with 5 bases left in between. The CDR3 runs to 12 residues. Germline V gene sequence: CDR1 SGHAT, CDR2 FQDESV (reference sequence). Partial CDR3 DNA: TGTGCCAGCAGCTTAGTCTCCTCACCC. Its protein is CASSLVSSP. The full CDR3 is CASSLVSSPLHF.

The sample holds many counts of this clone. The read ends 3 residues before the CDR3 terminus; that terminus is restored from the germline J gene. Other DNA sequences in the sample encode the same CDR3. The chain has TRBV2 and TRBJ2-2, with unresolved D. V lost 2 bases and J lost 3, with 10 bases in between. The CDR3 runs to 15 residues. Looked up from germline, CDR1 is SNHLY and CDR2 is FYNNEI. The CDR3 sequence: CASSETRTHTGELFF. CDR3 DNA, as far as it was read: TGTGCCAGCAGTGAAACGAGAACACACACCGGGGAG.

Comment on this clone: The read halts 3 residues ahead of the CDR3 end, with the missing end drawn from the germline J gene. J is TRBJ1-2 and V is TRBV7-2; D perhaps matches TRBD1 (5 bases). Germline CDR1 is SGHTA and CDR2 is FQGNSA. The CDR3 has 15 amino acids. The CDR3 loop is CASSFGGASSYDYTF. CDR3 DNA, as far as it was read: TGTGCCAGCAGCTTTGGCGGGGCAAGCTCCTACGAC.

This clone was observed at least ten times. The observed sequence ends 3 residues before the CDR3 terminus, with the missing tail filled in from the germline J gene. This chain joins TRBV5-5 and TRBJ2-1, with 7 bases that match TRBD1. The CDR3 spans 13 residues. CDR1 is SGHKS, CDR2 YYEKEE, per germline (reference sequence). The J segment lost 6 bases and the V segment lost 5 bases, leaving 5 bases of the junction unmatched. The CDR3 DNA, read in part, is TGTGCCAGCAGTACCCCAGGGGGCAATGAG. As protein: CASSTPGGNE. The full-length CDR3 reads as CASSTPGGNEQFF. Based on the CDR3 plus reference TRBV5-5 and TRBJ2-1, the full variable domain is DAGVTQSPTHLIKTRGQQVTLRCSPISGHKSVSWYQQVLGQGPQFIFQYYEKEERGRGNFPDRFSARQFPNYSSELNVNALLLGDSALYLCASSTPGGNEQFFGPGTRLTVL.

This clone has ten or more counts. The sequenced fragment ends 3 residues before the CDR3 boundary, so the rest is inferred from the germline J gene. The chain joins TRBV14 to TRBJ2-5; D not certain. Trimming pared 0 bases from V and 5 bases from J, leaving 13 bases between. Germline values: CDR1 SGHDN, CDR2 FVKESK. The CDR3 is 15 residues long. CDR3 DNA (partial): TGTGCCAGCAGCCAAGATTTCCCTAGTTGGGAGACC. Its translation is CASSQDFPSWET. The entire CDR3 protein is CASSQDFPSWETQYF.

In its sample, this clone was seen a few times. The read halts 3 residues ahead of the CDR3 end, with the missing end drawn from the germline J gene. Other DNA sequences in this specimen translate into the identical CDR3. The chain has TRBV5-5 and TRBJ1-3, with D tentatively TRBD1 (6 bases). Per germline, CDR1 SGHKS and CDR2 YYEKEE (reference sequence). Trimming removed 2 bases at V and 3 bases at J, with 12 bases between. CDR3 size: 15 residues. The CDR3 spells CASSFFGGGGNTIYF. The part of the CDR3 DNA that was read is TGTGCCAGCAGCTTTTTTGGGGGCGGTGGAAACACC.

This clone came up a few times. It may be a read error: a sequence one base away is much more abundant. Read coverage stops 3 residues before the CDR3 terminus; the germline J gene supplies the remainder. V gene TRBV2 combines with J gene TRBJ2-5, with 9 bases fitting TRBD1. Germline V gives CDR1 SNHLY, CDR2 FYNNEI. The CDR3 consists of 13 residues. The CDR3 sequence is CASGQGLADTQYF. CDR3 DNA, as far as it was read: TGTGCCAGCGGACAGGGGCTGGCAGATACC.

At least ten counts were recorded for this clone. The sequence runs out 3 residues before the end of the CDR3; the remainder is reconstructed from the germline J gene. The chain recombines TRBV29-1 with TRBJ2-7; 7 positions match TRBD1. From germline, CDR1 is SQVTM and CDR2 ANQGSEA. The CDR3 covers 12 residues. V shed 6 bases, J shed 6 bases, and the junction held 8 bases outside the gene matches. The CDR3 reads CSVLQDRAEQYF. The sequenced part of the CDR3 DNA is TGCAGCGTCCTTCAAGACAGGGCCGAG.

Details on this clone: Read coverage stops 3 residues before the CDR3 terminus; the germline J gene supplies the remainder. The chain has TRBV5-6 and TRBJ2-3; D might be TRBD1 (5 bases). Germline CDR1 is SGHDT and CDR2 is YYEEEE. The CDR3 is made up of 15 amino acids. The CDR3 reads CASSRSDTLSTTQYF. The DNA read from the CDR3 is TGTGCCAGCAGCCGGTCGGACACGCTGAGTACGACG.

This clone was seen repeatedly, ten times or more. The observed sequence ends 3 residues before the CDR3 terminus, with the missing tail filled in from the germline J gene. The V call is TRBV11-2, the J call TRBJ2-5; D perhaps matches TRBD2 (7 bases). The CDR3 length is 15 residues. Germline CDR1 is SGHAT and CDR2 is FQNNGV. The ends were cut back, 0 bases at V and 5 bases at J, with 13 bases in the middle. CDR3 sequence: CASSLEAGAVETQYF. CDR3 bases read: TGTGCCAGCAGCTTAGAGGCGGGGGCCGTTGAGACC.

At least ten counts were recorded for this clone. Mismatch with germline at one junction end may stem from a read error. Partial CDR3 DNA: TGCAGTGTCGGGACAGGATACACATATACG. Its translation: CSVGTGYTYT. The whole CDR3 sequence is CSVGTGYTYTQYF. The chain joins TRBV20-1 to TRBJ2-3; 8 nucleotides agree with TRBD1. The CDR3 end falls 3 residues outside the read, so it is completed with the germline J gene. Germline V gene data show CDR1 as DFQATT and CDR2 as SNEGSKA (reference sequence). This CDR3 has 13 amino acids.

This clone was counted ten times or more. The CDR3 is cut off 3 residues early in the read; its end comes from the germline J gene. This chain links TRBV10-1 with TRBJ2-7; 11 bases agree with TRBD2. The germline V gene encodes CDR1 WNHNN and CDR2 SYGVQD (reference sequence). This CDR3 comprises 19 residues. V lost 0 bases, J lost 6 bases, and 16 bases stayed unmatched. The CDR3 sequence: CASSESEVAGGPGGGEQYF. The sequenced part of the CDR3 DNA is TGCGCCAGCAGTGAGTCGGAGGTAGCGGGGGGGCCCGGAGGGGGCGAG.